The sequence of this T cell receptor (beta chain) was determined in a study of CXCR3-negative and CXCR3-positive naive CD8 T cells. CDR3 length equals 15 residues. The germline V gene has CDR1 SEHNR and CDR2 FQNEAQ (reference sequence). Overall study findings and caveats: Diversity proved comparably high across both naive subsets and much lower in memory CD8+ cells.

On this clonotype: The antigen is not known.

TRB cDNA libraries were made by UMI-labeled 5' RACE. With the 5' RACE reads reprocessed, TCRdb shows one record per CDR3 protein and no DNA. This sample's table has 70,000 to 95,000 distinct CDR3 sequences. The sorter processed each CD8+ T cell subset in triplicate at 250,000 to 300,000 cells apiece. Sequencing was performed on naive CXCR3- CD8+ T cells from blood. Sample subset: CD45RO-CCR7+CD27+CD95- naive CD8+ T cells lacking CXCR3 (TNR3-). The chain uses TRBV7-9 and TRBJ2-1; TCRdb outputs TRBD1, but without DNA this stays unchecked. This TCR came from a human donor in good health. Some clones in this sample may be carry-over from other donors' samples. This CDR3 reads CASINSGQGANEQFF.